Below, 16 T cell receptor beta chains from the same sample are listed, as sequenced in a study of CD4 T cells in relation to SARS-CoV-2 and coronaviruses. Antigens of these TCRs are unknown. Only in-frame clones appear in the TCRdb table, and some are missing; sequencing was by immunoSEQ multiplex PCR. The table has just over 35,000 clones, around 85% seen once; the top ten hold around 7%. Sequencing used naive CD4+ T cells from PBMCs, cultured in vitro. This sample's subset: naive CD4+ T cells isolated by negative enrichment. The source of these receptors is an adult with COVID-19.

The V gene is TRBV2, the J gene TRBJ2-7, with 8 nucleotides matching TRBD1. This CDR3 region has 14 residues. CDR1 is SNHLY and CDR2 is FYNNEI in the germline V gene. Unmatched junction bases numbered 6, after V lost 4 bases and J lost 4 bases. DNA of the CDR3: TGTGCCAGCAGTGGACAGGGGCTCTCGTACGAGCAGTACTTC. It is translated as CASSGQGLSYEQYF.

J is TRBJ1-4 and V is TRBV28; D ambiguous. Trimming took 2 bases from V and 4 from J, leaving 8 bases between them. This CDR3 region has 14 residues. Germline V gives CDR1 MDHEN, CDR2 SYDVKM. CDR3 protein: CASSLMGDNEKLFF. CDR3 DNA: TGTGCCAGCAGTTTAATGGGAGATAATGAAAAACTGTTTTTT.

The V gene is TRBV11-2, the J gene TRBJ2-1; no definite D call. V gave up 4 bases and J gave up 9 bases, with 13 bases separating them. CDR3 length equals 13 residues. Germline V gene data show CDR1 as SGHAT and CDR2 as FQNNGV. The CDR3 sequence: CASSSTVHGEQFF. The CDR3 DNA follows: TGTGCCAGCAGCTCCACGGTTCACGGTGAGCAGTTCTTC.

This chain links TRBV25-1 with TRBJ2-3; TRBD1 or TRBD2 may be the D gene (5 bases each). V was cut by 3 bases and J by 4 bases, with 8 bases left in between. CDR1 and CDR2 from the germline V gene are MGHDK and SYGVNS. The CDR3 is 13 amino acids. The CDR3 region has the DNA TGTGCCAGCAGTGAGGGGACGGCAGATACGCAGTATTTT. This encodes CASSEGTADTQYF.

The chain is built from TRBV5-1 and TRBJ2-3; TRBD2 is a possible D gene (5 bases). Trimming left V 5 bases short and J 0 bases short, with 22 bases between. Germline CDR1 is SGHRS and CDR2 is YFSETQ. The CDR3 spans 18 residues. CDR3 coding DNA: TGCGCCAGCAGAGTTGGATGGGGTGGCGGCGGGAGCACAGATACGCAGTATTTT. Translation: CASRVGWGGGGSTDTQYF.

This chain connects TRBV4-1 to TRBJ2-1; TRBD2 aligns across 8 bases. This CDR3 is built from 15 residues. V trimming: 4 bases; J trimming: 7 bases; junction bases outside the gene matches: 9. CDR1 is MGHRA, CDR2 YSYEKL, per germline. DNA for the CDR3: TGCGCCAGCAGCCTCCCACGGGAGGGTTTAAATGAGCAGTTCTTC. Amino acid sequence: CASSLPREGLNEQFF.

This chain links TRBV27 with TRBJ2-3; 8 bases fit TRBD2. Germline trimming cut 7 bases from V and 0 bases from J; bases unmatched to any gene: 6. In germline, CDR1 is MNHEY, CDR2 SMNVEV (reference sequence). The CDR3 runs to 15 residues. CDR3 sequence: CASTILAASTDTQYF. CDR3 nucleotide sequence: TGTGCCAGCACCATACTAGCGGCCAGCACAGATACGCAGTATTTT.

This chain joins TRBV9 and TRBJ2-5, with D perhaps matching TRBD2 (6 bases). Germline CDR1 reads SGDLS; CDR2 reads YYNGEE. The CDR3 totals 14 residues. Trimming left V 5 bases short and J 5 bases short, with 16 bases between. In nucleotides, the CDR3 is TGTGCCAGCAGTCCTAATGAGGGGAGGGAGACCCAGTACTTC. Translation gives CASSPNEGRETQYF.

This sequence joins TRBV6-5 and TRBJ1-3; D is unclear. Germline CDR1 is MNHEY and CDR2 is SVGAGI. The V and J ends lost 7 bases and 0 bases respectively, with 7 bases between them. There are 13 residues in the CDR3. The CDR3 is CASTRGSGNTIYF. CDR3 nucleotides: TGTGCCAGCACCCGGGGCTCTGGAAACACCATATATTTT.

J is TRBJ2-1 and V is TRBV5-1; TRBD1 might be the D (6 bases). The V end lost 0 bases, the J end lost 8 bases, and 12 bases lay between the germline ends. The germline CDR1 and CDR2 sequences are SGHRS and YFSETQ. The CDR3 extends over 14 amino acids. CDR3: CASSLAPGAHEQFF. Written as DNA, the CDR3 is TGCGCCAGCAGCTTGGCCCCAGGGGCCCATGAGCAGTTCTTC.

The V call is TRBV19, the J call TRBJ2-1; D is uncertain. CDR3 length: 11 residues. V dropped 7 bases and J dropped 9 bases, with 10 bases sitting between them. Per germline, CDR1 LNHDA and CDR2 SQIVND (reference sequence). The CDR3 DNA is TGTGCCAGTAACCGAGGAGCTGAGCAGTTCTTC. It specifies CASNRGAEQFF.

Only one count was recorded for this clone. The chain employs TRBV2 and TRBJ2-5; 8 positions agree with TRBD1. Germline CDR1 is SNHLY and CDR2 is FYNNEI. The V segment lost 5 bases and the J segment 5 bases; nucleotides outside the gene matches: 1. The CDR3 totals 12 residues. DNA for the CDR3: TGTGCCAGCAGTTACAGGGGGGAGACCCAGTACTTC. Residues: CASSYRGETQYF.

The chain uses TRBV18 and TRBJ1-2; 7 bases are a match to TRBD1. Germline lookup yields CDR1 KGHSH and CDR2 LQKENI. The CDR3 length is 13 residues. V lost 9 bases to trimming and J lost 8 bases; unmatched junction nucleotides: 12. The CDR3 reads CASGDRWDLGYTF. The CDR3 DNA reads as TGTGCCAGTGGGGACAGATGGGATCTAGGCTACACCTTC.

The chain joins TRBV28 to TRBJ1-5; D ambiguous. The CDR3 covers 13 residues. The V end lost 3 bases, the J end lost 7 bases, and 10 bases lay between the germline ends. Germline CDR1 MDHEN, CDR2 SYDVKM. CDR3 DNA sequence: TGTGCCAGCAGTTTCGGGGAGGTGCAGCCCCAGCATTTT. Amino acid sequence: CASSFGEVQPQHF.

The gene calls are TRBV7-2 and TRBJ2-7; 9 bases are a match to TRBD1. CDR1 is SGHTA, CDR2 FQGNSA, per germline. The CDR3 loop spans 13 amino acids. Trimming cost V 6 bases and J 5 bases; bases outside gene matches: 5. DNA of the CDR3: TGTGCCAGCAGTTGGGACAGGGTTAACGAGCAGTACTTC. It yields the protein CASSWDRVNEQYF.

The gene calls are TRBV29-1 and TRBJ2-3; no clear D. Germline V gives CDR1 SQVTM, CDR2 ANQGSEA. The CDR3 is 14 residues long. V lost 4 bases, J lost 1 base, and 12 bases lay in between. The CDR3 protein is CSVGAGAGTDTQYF. The CDR3 nucleotides read TGCAGCGTTGGGGCAGGAGCTGGCACAGATACGCAGTATTTT.